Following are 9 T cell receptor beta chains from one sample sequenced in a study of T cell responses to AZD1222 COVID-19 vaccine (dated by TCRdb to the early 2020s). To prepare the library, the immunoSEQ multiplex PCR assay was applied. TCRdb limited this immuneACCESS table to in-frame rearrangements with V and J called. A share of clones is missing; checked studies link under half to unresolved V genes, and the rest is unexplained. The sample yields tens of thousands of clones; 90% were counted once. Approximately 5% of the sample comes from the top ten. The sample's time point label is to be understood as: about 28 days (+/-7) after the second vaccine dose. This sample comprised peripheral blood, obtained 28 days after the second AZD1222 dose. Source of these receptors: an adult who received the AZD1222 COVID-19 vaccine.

This CDR3 reads CASSLGATVYNEQFF. CDR3 sequence (DNA): TGTGCCAGCAGCTTGGGGGCGACAGTTTACAATGAGCAGTTCTTC. This chain joins TRBV5-8 and TRBJ2-1; a weak D match, TRBD1 (5 bases). V was trimmed by 0 bases and J by 4 bases, leaving 11 bases between them. The CDR3 totals 15 residues. The germline gives CDR1 SGHTS, CDR2 YDEGEE. Supplemented by reference TRBV5-8 and TRBJ2-1, the full variable domain reads EAGVTQSPTHLIKTRGQQATLRCSPISGHTSVYWYQQALGLGLQFLLWYDEGEERNRGNFPPRFSGRQFPNYSSELNVNALELEDSALYLCASSLGATVYNEQFFGPGTRLTVL.

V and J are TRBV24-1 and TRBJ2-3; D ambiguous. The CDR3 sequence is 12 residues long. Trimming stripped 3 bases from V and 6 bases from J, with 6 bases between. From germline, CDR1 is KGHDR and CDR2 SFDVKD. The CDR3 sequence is CATSDEEDTQYF. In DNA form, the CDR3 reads TGTGCCACCAGTGATGAAGAGGATACGCAGTATTTT.

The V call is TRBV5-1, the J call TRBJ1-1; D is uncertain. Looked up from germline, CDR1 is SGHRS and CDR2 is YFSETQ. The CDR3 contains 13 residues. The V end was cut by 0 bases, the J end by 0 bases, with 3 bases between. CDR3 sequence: CASSLGLNTEAFF. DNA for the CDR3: TGCGCCAGCAGCTTGGGGCTGAACACTGAAGCTTTCTTT. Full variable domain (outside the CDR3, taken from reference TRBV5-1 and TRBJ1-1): KAGVTQTPRYLIKTRGQQVTLSCSPISGHRSVSWYQQTPGQGLQFLFEYFSETQRNKGNFPGRFSGRQFSNSRSEMNVSTLELGDSALYLCASSLGLNTEAFFGQGTRLTVV.

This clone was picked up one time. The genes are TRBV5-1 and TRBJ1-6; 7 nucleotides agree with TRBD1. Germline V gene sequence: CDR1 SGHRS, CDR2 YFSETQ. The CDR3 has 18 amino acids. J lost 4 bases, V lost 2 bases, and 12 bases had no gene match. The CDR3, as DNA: TGCGCCAGCAGCTTAATTATCACCGGGACAGCGTATAATTCACCCCTCCACTTT. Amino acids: CASSLIITGTAYNSPLHF.

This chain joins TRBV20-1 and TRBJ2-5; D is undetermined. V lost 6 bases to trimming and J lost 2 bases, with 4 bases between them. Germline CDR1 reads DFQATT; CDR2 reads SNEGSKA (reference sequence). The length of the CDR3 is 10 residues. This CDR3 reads CSAKQETQYF. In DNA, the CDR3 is TGCAGTGCGAAACAAGAGACCCAGTACTTC.

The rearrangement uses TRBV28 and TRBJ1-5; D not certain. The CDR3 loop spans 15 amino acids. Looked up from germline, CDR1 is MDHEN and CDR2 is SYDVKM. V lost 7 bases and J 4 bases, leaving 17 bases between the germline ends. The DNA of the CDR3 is TGTGCCAGCACCCCCGGTGGACGAGGAAATCAGCCCCAGCATTTT. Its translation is CASTPGGRGNQPQHF.

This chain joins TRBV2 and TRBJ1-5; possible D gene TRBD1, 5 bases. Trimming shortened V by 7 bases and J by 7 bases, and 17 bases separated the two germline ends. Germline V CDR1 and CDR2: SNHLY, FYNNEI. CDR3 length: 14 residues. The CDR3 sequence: CASISEQGGQPQHF. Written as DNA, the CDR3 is TGTGCCAGCATTTCGGAGCAGGGCGGGCAGCCCCAGCATTTT.

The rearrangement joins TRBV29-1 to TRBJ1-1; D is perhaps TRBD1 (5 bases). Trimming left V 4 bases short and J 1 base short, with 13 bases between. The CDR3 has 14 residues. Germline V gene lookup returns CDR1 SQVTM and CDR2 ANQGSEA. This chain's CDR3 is CSVGGPGENTEAFF. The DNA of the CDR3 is TGCAGCGTTGGGGGACCGGGGGAGAACACTGAAGCTTTCTTT. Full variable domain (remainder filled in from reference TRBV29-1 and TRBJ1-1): SAVISQKPSRDICQRGTSLTIQCQVDSQVTMMFWYRQQPGQSLTLIATANQGSEATYESGFVIDKFPISRPNLTFSTLTVSNMSPEDSSIYLCSVGGPGENTEAFFGQGTRLTVV.

The CDR3 nucleotides are TGTGCCAGCAGTTACGGGGGGGCCGGTGGCAATCAGCCCCAGCATTTT. Its translation: CASSYGGAGGNQPQHF. This rearrangement joins TRBV6-5 to TRBJ1-5; tentative D call: TRBD1 (6 bases). Looked up from germline, CDR1 is MNHEY and CDR2 is SVGAGI. The V end lost 2 bases, the J end lost 2 bases, and 13 bases lay between the germline ends. CDR3 length equals 16 residues.